The sequence of this TCR beta chain was determined in a study of shared clonotypes between healthy human individuals. The wider study: Each donor contributed plates that comprised three CD4 naive, three CD4 memory, two CD8 naive and one CD8 memory.

Comment on this clone: Its antigen remains unknown.

Naive CD8 cells were CD45RO-negative, positively selected for CCR7, excluding terminally differentiated effector memory CD45RA+ cells. Caucasian adults living in Nashville, Tennessee, provided all samples. Study observations and caveats: Having only a few donors restricted how much genetic and exposure-history diversity was captured. Among the subsets, naive ones generally showed larger estimated richness than memory ones.

V dropped 6 bases and J dropped 4 bases, with 12 bases sitting between them. This CDR3 comprises 12 residues. Germline V gene sequence: CDR1 SQVTM, CDR2 ANQGSEA. Clones were sequenced by immunoSEQ multiplex PCR, and TCRdb holds only the in-frame ones, with some missing. The data contain over 750,000 clones, about 96% of them singletons. The sequence came from a young man in good health. The specimen sequenced was naive CD8+ T cells sorted from blood. The chain joins TRBV29-1 to TRBJ2-5; D unresolved. The CDR3 loop is CSVHLNGETQYF. The CDR3 DNA is TGCAGCGTCCACCTAAACGGAGAGACCCAGTACTTC.